This TCR beta chain comes out of a study of OX40 agonist ivuxolimab in advanced cancers. Looking at the study overall: Patients in the trial were receiving intravenous ivuxolimab every 2 weeks, at doses of 0.01 to 10 mg/kg.

Germline V CDR1 and CDR2: SGHTA, FQGTGA. Trimming cost V 2 bases and J 0 bases; bases outside gene matches: 0. This CDR3 spans 16 amino acids. TCRdb's copy holds only in-frame clones and misses some; the assay was immunoSEQ multiplex PCR. The sample carries some 45,000 clones, roughly 86% recorded once. This specimen was CD4+ or CD8+ T cells sorted from blood, taken in a trial of the OX40 agonist ivuxolimab. V is TRBV7-3 and J is TRBJ2-3, with TRBD2 matching 12 bases. The origin of this receptor is an adult with an advanced solid tumor such as melanoma, head and neck, liver or kidney cancer. The CDR3 sequence is CASSLLAGGSTDTQYF. In nucleotides, the CDR3 is TGTGCCAGCAGCTTACTAGCGGGAGGGAGCACAGATACGCAGTATTTT.